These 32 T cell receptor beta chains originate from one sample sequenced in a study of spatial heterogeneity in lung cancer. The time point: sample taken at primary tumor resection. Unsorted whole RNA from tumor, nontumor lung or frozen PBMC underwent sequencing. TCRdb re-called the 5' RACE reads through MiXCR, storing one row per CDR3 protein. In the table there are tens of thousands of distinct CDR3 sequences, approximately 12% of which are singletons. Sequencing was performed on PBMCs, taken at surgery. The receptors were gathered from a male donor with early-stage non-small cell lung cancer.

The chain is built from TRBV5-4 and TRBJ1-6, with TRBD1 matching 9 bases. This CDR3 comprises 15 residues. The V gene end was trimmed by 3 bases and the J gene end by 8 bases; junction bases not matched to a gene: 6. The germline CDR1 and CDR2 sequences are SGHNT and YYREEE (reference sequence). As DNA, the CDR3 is TGTGCCAGCAGCTCTTCGGGACAGGGTTATTCACCCCTCCACTTT. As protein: CASSSSGQGYSPLHF.

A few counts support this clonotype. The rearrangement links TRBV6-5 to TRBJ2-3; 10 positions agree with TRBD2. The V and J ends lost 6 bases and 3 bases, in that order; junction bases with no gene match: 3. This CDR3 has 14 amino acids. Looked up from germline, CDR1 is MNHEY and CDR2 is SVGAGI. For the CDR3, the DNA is TGTGCCAGCAGACCTAGCGGGGGAACAGATACGCAGTATTTT. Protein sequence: CASRPSGGTDTQYF.

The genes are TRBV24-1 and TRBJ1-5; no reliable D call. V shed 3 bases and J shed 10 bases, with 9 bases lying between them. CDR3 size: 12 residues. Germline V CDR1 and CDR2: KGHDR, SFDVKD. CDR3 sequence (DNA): TGTGCCACCAGTGATAATCCCGGCCCCCAGCATTTT. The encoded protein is CATSDNPGPQHF.

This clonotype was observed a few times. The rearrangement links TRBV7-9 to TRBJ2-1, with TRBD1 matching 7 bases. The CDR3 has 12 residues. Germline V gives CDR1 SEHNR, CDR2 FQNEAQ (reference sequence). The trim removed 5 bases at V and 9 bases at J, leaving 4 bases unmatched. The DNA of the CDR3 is TGTGCCAGCAGCCCCCGGACAGGTGAGCAGTTCTTC. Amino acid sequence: CASSPRTGEQFF. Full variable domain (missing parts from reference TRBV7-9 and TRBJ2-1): DTGVSQNPRHKITKRGQNVTFRCDPISEHNRLYWYRQTLGQGPEFLTYFQNEAQLEKSRLLSDRFSAERPKGSFSTLEIQRTEQGDSAMYLCASSPRTGEQFFGPGTRLTVL.

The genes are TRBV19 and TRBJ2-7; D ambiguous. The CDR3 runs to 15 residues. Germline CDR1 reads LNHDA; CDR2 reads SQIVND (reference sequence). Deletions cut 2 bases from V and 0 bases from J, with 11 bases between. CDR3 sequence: CASSITTEVSYEQYF. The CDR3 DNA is TGTGCCAGTAGTATAACGACCGAGGTCTCCTACGAGCAGTACTTC.

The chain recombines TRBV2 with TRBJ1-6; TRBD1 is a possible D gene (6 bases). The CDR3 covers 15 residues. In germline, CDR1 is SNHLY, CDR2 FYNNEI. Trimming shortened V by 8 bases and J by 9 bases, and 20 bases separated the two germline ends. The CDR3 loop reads CASGETRGASSPLHF. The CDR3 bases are TGTGCCAGCGGCGAAACACGGGGGGCAAGTTCACCCCTCCACTTT. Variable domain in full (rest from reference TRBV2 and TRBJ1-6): EPEVTQTPSHQVTQMGQEVILRCVPISNHLYFYWYRQILGQKVEFLVSFYNNEISEKSEIFDDQFSVERPDGSNFTLKIRSTKLEDSAMYFCASGETRGASSPLHFGNGTRLTVT.

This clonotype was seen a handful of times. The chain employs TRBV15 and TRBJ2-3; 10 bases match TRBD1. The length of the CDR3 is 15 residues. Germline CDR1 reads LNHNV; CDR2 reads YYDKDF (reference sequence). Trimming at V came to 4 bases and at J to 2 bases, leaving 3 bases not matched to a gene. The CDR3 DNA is TGTGCCACCAGCAAGGGACAGGGGATCACAGATACGCAGTATTTT. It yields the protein CATSKGQGITDTQYF.

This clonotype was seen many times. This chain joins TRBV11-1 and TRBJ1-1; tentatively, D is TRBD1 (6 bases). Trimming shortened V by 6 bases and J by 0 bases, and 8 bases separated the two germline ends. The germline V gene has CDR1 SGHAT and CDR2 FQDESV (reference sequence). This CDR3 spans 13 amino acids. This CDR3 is CASSGQLNTEAFF. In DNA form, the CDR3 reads TGTGCCAGCAGTGGACAGTTGAACACTGAAGCTTTCTTT.

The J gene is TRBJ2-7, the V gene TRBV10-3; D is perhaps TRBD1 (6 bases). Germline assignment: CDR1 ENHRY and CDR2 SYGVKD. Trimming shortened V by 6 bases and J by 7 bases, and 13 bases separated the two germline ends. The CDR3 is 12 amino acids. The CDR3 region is CAISRGTGEQYF. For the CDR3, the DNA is TGTGCCATCAGCAGGGGAACAGGGGAGCAGTACTTC.

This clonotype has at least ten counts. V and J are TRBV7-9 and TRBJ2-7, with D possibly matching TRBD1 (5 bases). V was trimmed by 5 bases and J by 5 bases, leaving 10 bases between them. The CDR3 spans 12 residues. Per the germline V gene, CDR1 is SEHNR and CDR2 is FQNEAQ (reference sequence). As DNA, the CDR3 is TGTGCCAGCAGCCGCGACAGAGACGAGCAGTACTTC. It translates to CASSRDRDEQYF.

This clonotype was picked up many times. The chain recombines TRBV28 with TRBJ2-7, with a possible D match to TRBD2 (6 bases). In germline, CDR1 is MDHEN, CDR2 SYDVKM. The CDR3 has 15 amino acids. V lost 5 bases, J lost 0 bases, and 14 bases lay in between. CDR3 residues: CASSPRDGSSYEQYF. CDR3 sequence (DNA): TGTGCCAGCAGTCCGCGGGACGGGAGCTCCTACGAGCAGTACTTC.

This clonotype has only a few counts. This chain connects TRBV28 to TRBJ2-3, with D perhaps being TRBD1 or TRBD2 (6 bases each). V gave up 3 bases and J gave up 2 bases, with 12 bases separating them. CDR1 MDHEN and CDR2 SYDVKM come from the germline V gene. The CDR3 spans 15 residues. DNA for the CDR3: TGTGCCAGCAGTTTCATGGGGGGCGTCACAGATACGCAGTATTTT. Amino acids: CASSFMGGVTDTQYF.

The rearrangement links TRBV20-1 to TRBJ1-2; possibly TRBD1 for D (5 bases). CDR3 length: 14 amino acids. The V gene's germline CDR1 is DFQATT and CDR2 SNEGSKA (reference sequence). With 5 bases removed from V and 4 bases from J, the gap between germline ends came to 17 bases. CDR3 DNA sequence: TGCAGTGCTGGGGTTAGGGCAGGGAGCTATGGCTACACCTTC. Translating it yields CSAGVRAGSYGYTF.

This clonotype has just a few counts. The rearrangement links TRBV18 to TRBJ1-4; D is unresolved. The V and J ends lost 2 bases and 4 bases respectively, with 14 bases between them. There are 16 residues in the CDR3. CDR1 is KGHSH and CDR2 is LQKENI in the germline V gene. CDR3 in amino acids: CASSPTTGGNNEKLFF. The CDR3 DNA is TGTGCCAGCTCACCAACTACGGGAGGGAATAATGAAAAACTGTTTTTT.

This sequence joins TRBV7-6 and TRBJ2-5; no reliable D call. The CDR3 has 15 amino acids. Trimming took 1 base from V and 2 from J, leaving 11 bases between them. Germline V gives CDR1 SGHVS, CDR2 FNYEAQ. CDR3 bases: TGTGCCAGCAGCTTAGATTTCGGACCTCAAGAGACCCAGTACTTC. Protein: CASSLDFGPQETQYF.

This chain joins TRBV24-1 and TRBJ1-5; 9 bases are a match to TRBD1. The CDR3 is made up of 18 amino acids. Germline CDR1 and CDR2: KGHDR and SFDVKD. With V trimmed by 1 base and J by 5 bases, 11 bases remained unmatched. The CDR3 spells CATSDFKETGGADQPQHF. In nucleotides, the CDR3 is TGTGCCACCAGTGATTTTAAGGAGACAGGGGGTGCAGATCAGCCCCAGCATTTT.

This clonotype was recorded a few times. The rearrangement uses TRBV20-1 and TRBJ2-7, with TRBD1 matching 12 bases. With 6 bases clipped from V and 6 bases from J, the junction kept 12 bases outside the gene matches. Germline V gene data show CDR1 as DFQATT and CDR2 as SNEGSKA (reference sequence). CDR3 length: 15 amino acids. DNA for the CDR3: TGCAGTGCCGCAATTCCGGGACAGGGGGCTGGCGAGCAGTACTTC. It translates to CSAAIPGQGAGEQYF.

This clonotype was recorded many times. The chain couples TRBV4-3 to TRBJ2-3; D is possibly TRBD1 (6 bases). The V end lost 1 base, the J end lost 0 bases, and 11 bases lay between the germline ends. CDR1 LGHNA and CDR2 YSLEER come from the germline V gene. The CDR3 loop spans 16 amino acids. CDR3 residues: CASSQGTVASTDTQYF. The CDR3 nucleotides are TGCGCCAGCAGCCAAGGGACAGTCGCTAGCACAGATACGCAGTATTTT.

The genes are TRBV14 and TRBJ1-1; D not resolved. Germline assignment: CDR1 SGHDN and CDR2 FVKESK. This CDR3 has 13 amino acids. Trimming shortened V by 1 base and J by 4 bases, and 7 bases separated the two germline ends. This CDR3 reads CASSQASITEAFF. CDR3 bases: TGTGCCAGCAGCCAAGCCAGTATCACTGAAGCTTTCTTT.

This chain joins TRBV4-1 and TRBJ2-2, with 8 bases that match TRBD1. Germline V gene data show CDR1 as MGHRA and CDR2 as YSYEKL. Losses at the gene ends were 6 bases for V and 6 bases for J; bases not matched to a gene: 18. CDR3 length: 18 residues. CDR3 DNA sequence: TGCGCCAGCAGTCCATTAGGAGGACAGGGAGGAAGGGCCGGGGAGCTGTTTTTT. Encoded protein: CASSPLGGQGGRAGELFF.

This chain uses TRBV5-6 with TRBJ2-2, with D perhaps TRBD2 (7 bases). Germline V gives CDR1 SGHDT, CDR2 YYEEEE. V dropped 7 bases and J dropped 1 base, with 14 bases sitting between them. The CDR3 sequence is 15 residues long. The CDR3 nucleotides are TGTGCCAGCCGGCGGGGGCCTATGAACACCGGGGAGCTGTTTTTT. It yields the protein CASRRGPMNTGELFF. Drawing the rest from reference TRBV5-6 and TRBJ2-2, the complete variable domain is DAGVTQSPTHLIKTRGQQVTLRCSPKSGHDTVSWYQQALGQGPQFIFQYYEEEERQRGNFPDRFSGHQFPNYSSELNVNALLLGDSALYLCASRRGPMNTGELFFGEGSRLTVL.

DNA of the CDR3: TGCAGTGCTAGAGAGGGCTACGAGCAGTACTTC. Its translation: CSAREGYEQYF. V usage is TRBV20-1 and J usage is TRBJ2-7; D remains unclear. Trimming left V 0 bases short and J 3 bases short, with 3 bases between. The CDR3 extends over 11 amino acids. In germline, CDR1 is DFQATT, CDR2 SNEGSKA (reference sequence).

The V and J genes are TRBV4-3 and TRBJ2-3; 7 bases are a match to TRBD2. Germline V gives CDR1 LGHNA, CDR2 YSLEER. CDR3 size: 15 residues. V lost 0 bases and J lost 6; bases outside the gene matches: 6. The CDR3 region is CASSQDRRGTDTQYF. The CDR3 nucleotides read TGCGCCAGCAGCCAAGATCGGCGGGGGACCGATACGCAGTATTTT.

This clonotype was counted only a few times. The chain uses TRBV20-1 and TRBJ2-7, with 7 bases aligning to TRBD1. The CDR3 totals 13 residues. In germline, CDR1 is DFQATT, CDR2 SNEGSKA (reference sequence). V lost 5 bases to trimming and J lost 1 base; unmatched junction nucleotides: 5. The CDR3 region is CSADGDSSYEQYF. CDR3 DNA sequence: TGCAGTGCTGACGGGGACAGTTCCTACGAGCAGTACTTC.

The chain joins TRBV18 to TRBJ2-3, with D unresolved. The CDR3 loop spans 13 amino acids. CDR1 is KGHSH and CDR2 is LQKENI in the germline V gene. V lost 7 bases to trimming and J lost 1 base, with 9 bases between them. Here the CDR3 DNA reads TGTGCCAGCTACCCGTCGGGCACAGATACGCAGTATTTT. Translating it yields CASYPSGTDTQYF. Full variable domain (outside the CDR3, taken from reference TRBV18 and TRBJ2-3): NAGVMQNPRHLVRRRGQEARLRCSPMKGHSHVYWYRQLPEEGLKFMVYLQKENIIDESGMPKERFSAEFPKEGPSILRIQQVVRGDSAAYFCASYPSGTDTQYFGPGTRLTVL.

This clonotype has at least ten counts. This chain's CDR3 is CASSQVFPAVNEKLFF. In nucleotides, the CDR3 is TGCGCCAGCAGCCAAGTCTTCCCGGCCGTCAATGAAAAACTGTTTTTT. This chain connects TRBV4-1 to TRBJ1-4; no definite D call. Germline V gives CDR1 MGHRA, CDR2 YSYEKL. The CDR3 covers 16 residues. V dropped 1 base and J dropped 5 bases, with 14 bases sitting between them.

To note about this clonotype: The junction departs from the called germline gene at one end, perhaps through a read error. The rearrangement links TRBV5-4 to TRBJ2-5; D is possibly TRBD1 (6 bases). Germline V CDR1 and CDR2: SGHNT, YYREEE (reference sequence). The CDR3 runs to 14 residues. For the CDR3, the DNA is TGTGCCAGCAGCAGCCTGGGGGCAGGGGAGATCCAGTACTTC. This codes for CASSSLGAGEIQYF.

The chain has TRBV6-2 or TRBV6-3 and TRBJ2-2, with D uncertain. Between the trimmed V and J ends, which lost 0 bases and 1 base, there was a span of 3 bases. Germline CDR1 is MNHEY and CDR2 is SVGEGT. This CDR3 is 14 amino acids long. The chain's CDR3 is CASSYSRNTGELFF. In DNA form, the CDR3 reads TGTGCCAGCAGTTACTCGCGGAACACCGGGGAGCTGTTTTTT.

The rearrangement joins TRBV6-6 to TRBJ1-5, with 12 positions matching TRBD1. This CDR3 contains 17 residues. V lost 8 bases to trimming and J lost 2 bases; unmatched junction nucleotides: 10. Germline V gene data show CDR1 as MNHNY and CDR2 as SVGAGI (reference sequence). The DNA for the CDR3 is TGTGCCAGCGGTCAAGGGACAGGGGGCTGGGGCAATCAGCCCCAGCATTTT. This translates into CASGQGTGGWGNQPQHF.

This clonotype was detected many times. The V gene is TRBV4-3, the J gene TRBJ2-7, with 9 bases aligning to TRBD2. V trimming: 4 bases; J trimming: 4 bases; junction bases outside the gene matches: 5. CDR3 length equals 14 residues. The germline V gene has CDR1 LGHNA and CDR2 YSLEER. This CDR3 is CASSLSGGNYEQYF. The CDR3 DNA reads TGCGCCAGCAGCCTCAGCGGGGGGAATTACGAGCAGTACTTC.

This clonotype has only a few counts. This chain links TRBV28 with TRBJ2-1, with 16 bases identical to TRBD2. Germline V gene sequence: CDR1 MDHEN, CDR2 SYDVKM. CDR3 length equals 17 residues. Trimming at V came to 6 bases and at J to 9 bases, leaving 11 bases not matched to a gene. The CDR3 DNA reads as TGTGCCAGCAGACCGGGACTAGCGGGAGGGCCGTGGAGTGAGCAGTTCTTC. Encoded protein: CASRPGLAGGPWSEQFF. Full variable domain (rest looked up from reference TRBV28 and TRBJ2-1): DVKVTQSSRYLVKRTGEKVFLECVQDMDHENMFWYRQDPGLGLRLIYFSYDVKMKEKGDIPEGYSVSREKKERFSLILESASTNQTSMYLCASRPGLAGGPWSEQFFGPGTRLTVL.

In nucleotides, the CDR3 is TGCGCCAGCAGCTTGGTTAGCGGGGACCTCACCGGGGAGCTGTTTTTT. Residues: CASSLVSGDLTGELFF. The rearrangement joins TRBV5-1 to TRBJ2-2; 8 bases agree with TRBD2. With 0 bases clipped from V and 4 bases from J, the junction kept 5 bases outside the gene matches. The CDR3 has 16 amino acids. Germline-derived CDR1 and CDR2 are SGHRS and YFSETQ.